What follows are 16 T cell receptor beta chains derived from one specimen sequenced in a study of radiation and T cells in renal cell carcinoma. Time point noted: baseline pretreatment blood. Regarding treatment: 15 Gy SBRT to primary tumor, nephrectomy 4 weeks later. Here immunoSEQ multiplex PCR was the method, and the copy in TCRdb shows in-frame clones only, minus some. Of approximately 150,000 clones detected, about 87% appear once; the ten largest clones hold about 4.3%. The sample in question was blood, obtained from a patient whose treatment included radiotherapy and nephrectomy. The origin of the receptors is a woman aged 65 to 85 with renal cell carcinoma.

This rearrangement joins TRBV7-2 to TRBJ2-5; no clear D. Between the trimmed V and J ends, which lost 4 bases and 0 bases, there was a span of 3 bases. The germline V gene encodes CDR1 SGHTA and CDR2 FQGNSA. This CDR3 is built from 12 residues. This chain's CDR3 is CASSWYQETQYF. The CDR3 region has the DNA TGTGCCAGCAGCTGGTACCAAGAGACCCAGTACTTC.

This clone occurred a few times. As DNA, the CDR3 is TGTGCCAGCTCACCCATTCCTCTCGGGGGGCAAAACACTGAAGCTTTCTTT. This encodes CASSPIPLGGQNTEAFF. V usage is TRBV18 and J usage is TRBJ1-1, with TRBD1 as a possible D gene (6 bases). With 3 bases removed from V and 2 bases from J, the gap between germline ends came to 19 bases. Germline CDR1 is KGHSH and CDR2 is LQKENI. This CDR3 spans 17 amino acids.

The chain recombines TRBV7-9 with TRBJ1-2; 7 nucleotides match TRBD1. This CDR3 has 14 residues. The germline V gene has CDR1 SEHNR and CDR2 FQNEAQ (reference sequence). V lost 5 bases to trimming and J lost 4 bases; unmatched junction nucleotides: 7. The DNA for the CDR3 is TGTGCCAGCAGCCCAGGGGGGAACGTCTATGGCTACACCTTC. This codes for CASSPGGNVYGYTF.

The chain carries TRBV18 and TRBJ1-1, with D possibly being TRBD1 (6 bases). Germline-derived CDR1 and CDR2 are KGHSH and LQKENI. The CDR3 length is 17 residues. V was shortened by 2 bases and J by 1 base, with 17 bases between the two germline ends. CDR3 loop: CASSPSVAGGANTEAFF. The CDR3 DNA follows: TGTGCCAGCTCACCATCGGTGGCGGGGGGCGCGAACACTGAAGCTTTCTTT.

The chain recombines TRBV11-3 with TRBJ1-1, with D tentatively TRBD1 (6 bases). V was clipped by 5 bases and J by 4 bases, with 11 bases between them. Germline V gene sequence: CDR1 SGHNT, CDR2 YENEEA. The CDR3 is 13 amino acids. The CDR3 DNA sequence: TGTGCCAGCAGCGCCCGGGGGCCCACTGAAGCTTTCTTT. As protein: CASSARGPTEAFF.

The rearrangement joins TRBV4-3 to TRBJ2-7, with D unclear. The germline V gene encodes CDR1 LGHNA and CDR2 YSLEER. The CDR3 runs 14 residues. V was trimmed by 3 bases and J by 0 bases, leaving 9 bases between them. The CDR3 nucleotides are TGCGCCAGCAGCCAGGTCAGCAGCTCCTACGAGCAGTACTTC. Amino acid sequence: CASSQVSSSYEQYF.

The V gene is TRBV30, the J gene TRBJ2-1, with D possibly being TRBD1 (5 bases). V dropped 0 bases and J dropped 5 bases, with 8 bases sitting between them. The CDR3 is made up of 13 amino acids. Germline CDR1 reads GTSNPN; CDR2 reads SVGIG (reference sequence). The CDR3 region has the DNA TGTGCCTGGAGTGTAGCGACAGACAATGAGCAGTTCTTC. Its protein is CAWSVATDNEQFF.

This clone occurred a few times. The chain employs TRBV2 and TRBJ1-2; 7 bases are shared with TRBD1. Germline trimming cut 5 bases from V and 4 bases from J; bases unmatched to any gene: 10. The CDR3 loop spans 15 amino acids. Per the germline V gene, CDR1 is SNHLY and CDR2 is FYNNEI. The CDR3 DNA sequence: TGTGCCAGCAGTCAACTGCAGGGGGTCGGCTATGGCTACACCTTC. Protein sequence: CASSQLQGVGYGYTF.

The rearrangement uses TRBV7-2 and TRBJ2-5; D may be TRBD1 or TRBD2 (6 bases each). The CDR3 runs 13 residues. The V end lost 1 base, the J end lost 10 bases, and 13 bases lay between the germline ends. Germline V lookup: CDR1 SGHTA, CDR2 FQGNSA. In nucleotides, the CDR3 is TGTGCCAGCAGCTTAGGGCTAGAGGGGGGCCAGTACTTC. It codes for CASSLGLEGGQYF.

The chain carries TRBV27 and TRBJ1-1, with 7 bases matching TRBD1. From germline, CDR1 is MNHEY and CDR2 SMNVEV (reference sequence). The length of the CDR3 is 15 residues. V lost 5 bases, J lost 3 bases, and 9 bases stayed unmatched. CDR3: CASSATTGPDTEAFF. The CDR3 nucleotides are TGTGCCAGCAGTGCCACGACAGGGCCCGACACTGAAGCTTTCTTT.

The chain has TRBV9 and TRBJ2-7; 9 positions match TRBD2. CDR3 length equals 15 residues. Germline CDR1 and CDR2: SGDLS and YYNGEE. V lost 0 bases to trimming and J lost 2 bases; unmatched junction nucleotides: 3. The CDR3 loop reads CASSVGGLATYEQYF. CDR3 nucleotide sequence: TGTGCCAGCAGCGTAGGGGGACTAGCCACCTACGAGCAGTACTTC. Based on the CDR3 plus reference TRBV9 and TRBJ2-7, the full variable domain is DSGVTQTPKHLITATGQRVTLRCSPRSGDLSVYWYQQSLDQGLQFLIQYYNGEERAKGNILERFSAQQFPDLHSELNLSSLELGDSALYFCASSVGGLATYEQYFGPGTRLTVT.

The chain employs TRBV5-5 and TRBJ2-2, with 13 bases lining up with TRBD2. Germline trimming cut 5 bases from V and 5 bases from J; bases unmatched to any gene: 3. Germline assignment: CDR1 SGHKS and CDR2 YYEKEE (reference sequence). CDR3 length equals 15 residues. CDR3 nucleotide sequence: TGTGCCAGCAGACCGGGACTAGCGGGGACCGGGGAGCTGTTTTTT. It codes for CASRPGLAGTGELFF.

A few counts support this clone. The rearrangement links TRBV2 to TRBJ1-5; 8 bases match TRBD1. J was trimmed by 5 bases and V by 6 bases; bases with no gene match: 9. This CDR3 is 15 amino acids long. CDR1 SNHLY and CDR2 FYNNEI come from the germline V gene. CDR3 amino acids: CASRTGQGEDQPQHF. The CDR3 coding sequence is TGTGCCAGCAGAACCGGACAGGGAGAGGATCAGCCCCAGCATTTT.

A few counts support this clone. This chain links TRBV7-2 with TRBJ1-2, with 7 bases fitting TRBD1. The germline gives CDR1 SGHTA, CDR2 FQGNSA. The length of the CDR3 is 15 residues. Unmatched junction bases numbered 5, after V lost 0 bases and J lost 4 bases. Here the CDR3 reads CASSLARTGAYGYTF. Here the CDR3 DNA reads TGTGCCAGCAGCTTAGCCCGGACAGGAGCCTATGGCTACACCTTC. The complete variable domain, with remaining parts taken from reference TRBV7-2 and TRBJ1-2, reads GAGVSQSPSNKVTEKGKDVELRCDPISGHTALYWYRQSLGQGLEFLIYFQGNSAPDKSGLPSDRFSAERTGGSVSTLTIQRTQQEDSAVYLCASSLARTGAYGYTFGSGTRLTVV.

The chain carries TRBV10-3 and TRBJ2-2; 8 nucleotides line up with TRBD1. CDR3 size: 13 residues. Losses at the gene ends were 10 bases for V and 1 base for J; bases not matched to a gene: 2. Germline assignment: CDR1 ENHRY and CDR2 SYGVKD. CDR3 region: CATGTGNTGELFF. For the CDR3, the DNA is TGTGCCACAGGGACAGGGAACACCGGGGAGCTGTTTTTT.

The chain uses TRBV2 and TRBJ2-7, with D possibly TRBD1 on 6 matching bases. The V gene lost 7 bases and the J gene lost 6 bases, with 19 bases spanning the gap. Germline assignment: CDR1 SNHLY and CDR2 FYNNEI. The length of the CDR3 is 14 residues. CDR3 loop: CASIRNTGMGEQYF. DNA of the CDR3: TGTGCCAGCATTAGAAACACAGGGATGGGCGAGCAGTACTTC.